This entry concerns a single T cell receptor (beta chain). These data are taken from a study of blood T cell repertoires in COVID-19. In the original workflow: Amplifying reference gene primers gave estimates of nucleated cell counts. Here immunoSEQ multiplex PCR was the method, and the copy in TCRdb shows in-frame clones only, minus some. The D gene and trimming were derived from the DNA, and the V and J assignments and clone size from that table. Of some 320,000 clones listed, roughly 85% are singletons. The study drew participants aged roughly 18 to 89 years from approximately 23 US areas. Trimming at V came to 5 bases and at J to 5 bases, leaving 10 bases not matched to a gene. Looked up from germline, CDR1 is LNHDA and CDR2 is SQIVND (reference sequence). This CDR3 contains 15 residues.

Source material: PBMCs or T cells enriched from blood (not recorded which). This clonotype was sampled from a woman younger than 45 who had been exposed to COVID-19. The V call is TRBV19, the J call TRBJ2-3; 7 bases agree with TRBD2. CDR3 DNA sequence: TGTGCCAGTAGTCCTCGCGGGAGAGGAGAAGATACGCAGTATTTT. Its protein product is CASSPRGRGEDTQYF. The full variable domain, with the rest looked up from reference TRBV19 and TRBJ2-3, is DGGITQSPKYLFRKEGQNVTLSCEQNLNHDAMYWYRQDPGQGLRLIYYSQIVNDFQKGDIAEGYSVSREKKESFPLTVTSAQKNPTAFYLCASSPRGRGEDTQYFGPGTRLTVL.